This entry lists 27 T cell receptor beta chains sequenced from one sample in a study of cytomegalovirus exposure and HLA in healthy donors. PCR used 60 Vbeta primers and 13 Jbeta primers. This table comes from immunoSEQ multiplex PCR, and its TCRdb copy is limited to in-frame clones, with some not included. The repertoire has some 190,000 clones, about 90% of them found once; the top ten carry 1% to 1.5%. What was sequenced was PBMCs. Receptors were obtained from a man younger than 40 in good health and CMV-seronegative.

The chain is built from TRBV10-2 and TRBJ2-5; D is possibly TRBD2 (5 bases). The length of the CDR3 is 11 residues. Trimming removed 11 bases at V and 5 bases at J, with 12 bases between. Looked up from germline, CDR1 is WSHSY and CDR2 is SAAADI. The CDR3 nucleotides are TGCGCCTCAGAGGGCGCGGAGACCCAGTACTTC. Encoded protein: CASEGAETQYF.

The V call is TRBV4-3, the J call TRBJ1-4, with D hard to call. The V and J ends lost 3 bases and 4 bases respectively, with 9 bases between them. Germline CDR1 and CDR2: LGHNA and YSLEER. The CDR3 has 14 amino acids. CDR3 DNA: TGCGCCAGCAGCCACAGCAACAGTAATGAAAAACTGTTTTTT. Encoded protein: CASSHSNSNEKLFF.

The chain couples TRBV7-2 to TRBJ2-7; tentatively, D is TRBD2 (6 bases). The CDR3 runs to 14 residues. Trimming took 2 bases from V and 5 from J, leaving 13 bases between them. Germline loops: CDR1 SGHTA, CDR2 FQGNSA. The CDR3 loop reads CASSLLAEGHEQYF. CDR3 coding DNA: TGTGCCAGCAGCTTATTAGCGGAGGGCCACGAGCAGTACTTC.

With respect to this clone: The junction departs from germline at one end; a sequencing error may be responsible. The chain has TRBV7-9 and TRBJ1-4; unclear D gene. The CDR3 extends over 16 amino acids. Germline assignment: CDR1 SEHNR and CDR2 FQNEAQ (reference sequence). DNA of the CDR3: TGTTCCAGCAGCCCTGGCTGGGAGGGCCCTAATGAAAAACTGTTTTTT. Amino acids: CSSSPGWEGPNEKLFF.

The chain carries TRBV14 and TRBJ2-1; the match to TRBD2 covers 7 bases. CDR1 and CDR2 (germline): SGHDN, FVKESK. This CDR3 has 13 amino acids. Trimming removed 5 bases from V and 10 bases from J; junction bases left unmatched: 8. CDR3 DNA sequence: TGTGCCAGCAGCGAAACAGCGGGAACCGAGCAGTTCTTC. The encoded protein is CASSETAGTEQFF.

CDR3 nucleotide sequence: TGTGCCACCCAGGGGGCATTGGACACCATATATTTT. Translated: CATQGALDTIYF. The chain has TRBV6-5 and TRBJ1-3; the match to TRBD1 covers 8 bases. This CDR3 spans 12 amino acids. Trimming took 10 bases from V and 8 from J; bases not matched to a gene: 7. Germline V lookup: CDR1 MNHEY, CDR2 SVGAGI.

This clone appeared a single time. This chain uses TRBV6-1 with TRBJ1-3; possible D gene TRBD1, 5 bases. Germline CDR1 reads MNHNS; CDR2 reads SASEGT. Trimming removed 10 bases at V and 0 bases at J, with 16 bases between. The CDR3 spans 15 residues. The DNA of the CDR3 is TGTGCCATTCAGGGCCAGATCCTCTCTGGAAACACCATATATTTT. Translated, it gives CAIQGQILSGNTIYF.

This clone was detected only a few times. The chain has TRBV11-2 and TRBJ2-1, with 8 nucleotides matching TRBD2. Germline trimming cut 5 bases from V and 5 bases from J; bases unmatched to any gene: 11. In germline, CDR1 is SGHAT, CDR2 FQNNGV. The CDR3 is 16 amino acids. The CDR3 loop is CASSRPLAGRDNEQFF. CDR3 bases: TGTGCCAGCAGCCGCCCCCTAGCGGGCCGCGACAATGAGCAGTTCTTC.

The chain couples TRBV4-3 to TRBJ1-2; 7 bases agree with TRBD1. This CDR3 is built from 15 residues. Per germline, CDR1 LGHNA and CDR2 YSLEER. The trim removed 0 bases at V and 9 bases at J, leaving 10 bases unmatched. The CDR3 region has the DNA TGCGCCAGCAGCCAAGAAGGGGGCAGAGGCGTTAGCTACACCTTC. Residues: CASSQEGGRGVSYTF.

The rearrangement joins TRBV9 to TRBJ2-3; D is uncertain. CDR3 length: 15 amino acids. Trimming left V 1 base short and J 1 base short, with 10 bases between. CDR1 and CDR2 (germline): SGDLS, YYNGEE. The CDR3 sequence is CASSVSSQGTDTQYF. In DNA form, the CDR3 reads TGTGCCAGCAGCGTATCGTCCCAGGGCACAGATACGCAGTATTTT.

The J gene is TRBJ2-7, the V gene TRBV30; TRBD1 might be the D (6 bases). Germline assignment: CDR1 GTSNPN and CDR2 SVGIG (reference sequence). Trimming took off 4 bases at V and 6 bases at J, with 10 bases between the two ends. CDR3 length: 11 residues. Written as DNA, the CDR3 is TGTGCCTGGACTGGGGGCCTCGAGCAGTACTTC. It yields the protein CAWTGGLEQYF.

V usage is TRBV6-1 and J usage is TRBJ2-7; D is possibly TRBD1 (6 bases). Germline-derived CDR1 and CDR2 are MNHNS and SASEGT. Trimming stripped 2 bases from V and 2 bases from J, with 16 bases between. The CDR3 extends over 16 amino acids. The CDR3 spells CASSESWDTGTYEQYF. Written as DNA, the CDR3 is TGTGCCAGCAGTGAAAGTTGGGACACTGGAACCTACGAGCAGTACTTC.

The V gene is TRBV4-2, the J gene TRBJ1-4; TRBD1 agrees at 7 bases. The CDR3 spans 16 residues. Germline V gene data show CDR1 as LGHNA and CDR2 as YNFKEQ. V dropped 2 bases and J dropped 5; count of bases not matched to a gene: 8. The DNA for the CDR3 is TGTGCCAGCAGCCAAAGGATAACAGGGGTAAATGAAAAACTGTTTTTT. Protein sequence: CASSQRITGVNEKLFF.

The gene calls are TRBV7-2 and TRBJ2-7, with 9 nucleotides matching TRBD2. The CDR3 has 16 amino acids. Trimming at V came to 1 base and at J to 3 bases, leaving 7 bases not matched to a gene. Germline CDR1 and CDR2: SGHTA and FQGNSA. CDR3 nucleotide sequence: TGTGCCAGCAGCTTAGTCCGCGGCGGGAGGGGCTACGAGCAGTACTTC. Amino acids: CASSLVRGGRGYEQYF. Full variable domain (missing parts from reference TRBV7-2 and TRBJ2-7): GAGVSQSPSNKVTEKGKDVELRCDPISGHTALYWYRQSLGQGLEFLIYFQGNSAPDKSGLPSDRFSAERTGGSVSTLTIQRTQQEDSAVYLCASSLVRGGRGYEQYFGPGTRLTVT.

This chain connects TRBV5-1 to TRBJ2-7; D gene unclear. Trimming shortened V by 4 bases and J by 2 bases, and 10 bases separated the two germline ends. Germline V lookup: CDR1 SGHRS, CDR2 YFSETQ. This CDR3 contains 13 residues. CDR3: CASSPGLPYEQYF. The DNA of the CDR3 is TGCGCCAGCAGCCCCGGTCTCCCCTACGAGCAGTACTTC.

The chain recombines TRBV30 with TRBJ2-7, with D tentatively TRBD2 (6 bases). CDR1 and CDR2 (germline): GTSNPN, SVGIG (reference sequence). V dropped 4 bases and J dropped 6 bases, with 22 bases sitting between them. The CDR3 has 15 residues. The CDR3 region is CAWTPPAGRYAEQYF. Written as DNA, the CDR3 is TGTGCCTGGACCCCCCCAGCCGGGAGATATGCCGAGCAGTACTTC.

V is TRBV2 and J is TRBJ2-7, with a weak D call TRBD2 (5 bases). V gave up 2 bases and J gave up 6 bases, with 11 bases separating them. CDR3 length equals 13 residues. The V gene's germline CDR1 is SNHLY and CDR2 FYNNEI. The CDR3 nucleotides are TGTGCCAGCAGTGAAACGAGGGTGGGCGAGCAGTACTTC. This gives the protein CASSETRVGEQYF.

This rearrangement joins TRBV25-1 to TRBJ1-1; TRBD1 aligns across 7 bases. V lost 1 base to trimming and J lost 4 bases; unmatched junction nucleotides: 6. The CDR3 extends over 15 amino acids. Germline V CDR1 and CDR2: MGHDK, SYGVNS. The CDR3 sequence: CASSEWGQGVTEAFF. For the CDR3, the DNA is TGTGCCAGCAGTGAATGGGGCCAGGGGGTCACTGAAGCTTTCTTT.

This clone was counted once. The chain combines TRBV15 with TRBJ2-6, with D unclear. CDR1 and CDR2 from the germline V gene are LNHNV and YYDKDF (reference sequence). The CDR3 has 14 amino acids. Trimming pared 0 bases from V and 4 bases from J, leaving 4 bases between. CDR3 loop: CATSRDLGANVLTF. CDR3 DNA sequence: TGTGCCACCAGCAGAGACCTAGGGGCCAACGTCCTGACTTTC.

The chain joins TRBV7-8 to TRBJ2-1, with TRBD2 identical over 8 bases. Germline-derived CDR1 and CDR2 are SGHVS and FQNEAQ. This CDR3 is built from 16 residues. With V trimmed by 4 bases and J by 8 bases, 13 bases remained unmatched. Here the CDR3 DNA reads TGTGCCAGCAGCTACCGCGGGCGGGAGGCCTCTTATGAGCAGTTCTTC. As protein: CASSYRGREASYEQFF.

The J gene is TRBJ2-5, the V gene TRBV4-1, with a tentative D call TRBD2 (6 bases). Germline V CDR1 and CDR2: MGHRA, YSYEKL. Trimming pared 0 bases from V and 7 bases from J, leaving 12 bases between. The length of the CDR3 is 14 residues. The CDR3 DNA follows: TGCGCCAGCAGCCAAGAAGGAGGGCTGGGGACCCAGTACTTC. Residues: CASSQEGGLGTQYF.

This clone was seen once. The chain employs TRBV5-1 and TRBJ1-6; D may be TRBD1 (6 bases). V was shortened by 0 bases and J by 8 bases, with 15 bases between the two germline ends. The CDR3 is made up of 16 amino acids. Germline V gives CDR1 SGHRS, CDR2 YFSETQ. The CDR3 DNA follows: TGCGCCAGCAGCTTGGCCGGGGGGCGCGGGGATTCACCCCTCCACTTT. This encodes CASSLAGGRGDSPLHF.

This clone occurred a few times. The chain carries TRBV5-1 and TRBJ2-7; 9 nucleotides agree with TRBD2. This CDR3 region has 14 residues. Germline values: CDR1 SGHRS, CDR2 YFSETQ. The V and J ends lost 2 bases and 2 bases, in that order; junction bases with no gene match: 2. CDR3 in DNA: TGCGCCAGCAGCTTAACTAGCGGGCCCTACGAGCAGTACTTC. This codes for CASSLTSGPYEQYF.

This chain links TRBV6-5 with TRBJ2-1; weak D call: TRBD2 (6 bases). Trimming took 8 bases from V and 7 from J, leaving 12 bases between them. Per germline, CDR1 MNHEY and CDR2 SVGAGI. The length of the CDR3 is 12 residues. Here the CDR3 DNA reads TGTGCCAGCTGGGAGGTTGGAAATGAGCAGTTCTTC. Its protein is CASWEVGNEQFF.

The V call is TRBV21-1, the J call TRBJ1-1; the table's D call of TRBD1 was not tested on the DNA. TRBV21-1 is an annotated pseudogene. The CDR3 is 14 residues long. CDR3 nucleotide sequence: TGTGCCAGCAGAAAGGACAGGGAGAACACTGAAGCTTTCTTT. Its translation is CASRKDRENTEAFF.

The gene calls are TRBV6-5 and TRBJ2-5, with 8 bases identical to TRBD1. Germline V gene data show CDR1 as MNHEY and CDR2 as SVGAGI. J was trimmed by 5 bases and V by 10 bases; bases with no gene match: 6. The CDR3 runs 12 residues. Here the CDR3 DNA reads TGTGCCACCGCCAGGGGGCCGGAGACCCAGTACTTC. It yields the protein CATARGPETQYF.

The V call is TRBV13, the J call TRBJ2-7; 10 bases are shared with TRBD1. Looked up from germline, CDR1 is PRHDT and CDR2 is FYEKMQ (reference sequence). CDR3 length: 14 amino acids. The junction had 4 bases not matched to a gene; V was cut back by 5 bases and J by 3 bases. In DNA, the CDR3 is TGTGCCAGCAGCGACGGACAGGGGGGCTACGAGCAGTACTTC. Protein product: CASSDGQGGYEQYF.